One T cell receptor beta chain is described in this entry. Original analysis: Cell counts per sample came from amplifying reference gene primers. Profiling relied on immunoSEQ multiplex PCR, and the TCRdb table lists in-frame clones only, not all of them. The V and J calls and clone size are taken from that table; D and trimming were inferred from the DNA. The data hold 50,000 to 60,000 clones, with 80% to 85% observed a single time. This sample is drawn from a study of blood T cell repertoires in COVID-19. Overall study: Samples of COVID-19 (acute and convalescent) were obtained from the United States, Italy and Spain. Sample material is recorded as cDNA or gDNA derived from T cells, B-cell-depleted T cells, or PBMCs.

This CDR3 contains 13 residues. With V trimmed by 7 bases and J by 8 bases, 7 bases remained unmatched. This chain joins TRBV12-3 or TRBV12-4 and TRBJ2-1, with 8 bases identical to TRBD1. The sequencing input was peripheral blood. The sequence was collected from a human donor in a cohort sampled during active or convalescent COVID-19. CDR3 DNA: TGTGCCAGCACCAGGACAGGGCAGGATGAGCAGTTCTTC. Protein sequence: CASTRTGQDEQFF.